What follows are 32 T cell receptor beta chains derived from one specimen sequenced in a study of regulatory T cells in long-lasting Graves disease. Arm-PCR of CDR3 regions and iRepertoire HTBI primers were used to build TCR beta libraries. Each CDR3 protein is one row after TCRdb ran MiXCR on the multiplex PCR reads. The data contain under 500,000 distinct CDR3 sequences, more than 20% of them singletons. The time point here: persistent/refractory GD, antithyroid drugs over 5 years with positive TRAb. The TCR library was made from RNA extracted from PBMCs. The input for sequencing was peripheral blood mononuclear cells (PBMCs), taken when the disease was refractory, from a patient treated with antithyroid drugs. These receptors all come from a female donor with Graves disease.

There are many counts of this clonotype. The V call is TRBV28, the J call TRBJ2-7; D is possibly TRBD1 (5 bases). This CDR3 is 15 amino acids long. Between the trimmed V and J ends, which lost 4 bases and 4 bases, there was a span of 17 bases. From germline, CDR1 is MDHEN and CDR2 SYDVKM. CDR3 DNA: TGTGCCAGCAGTTCTCTCGCGACAGAGAAATACGAGCAGTACTTC. Translation: CASSSLATEKYEQYF. The full variable domain, in which reference TRBV28 and TRBJ2-7 provide the parts outside the CDR3, is DVKVTQSSRYLVKRTGEKVFLECVQDMDHENMFWYRQDPGLGLRLIYFSYDVKMKEKGDIPEGYSVSREKKERFSLILESASTNQTSMYLCASSSLATEKYEQYFGPGTRLTVT.

This clonotype was counted many times. This chain joins TRBV20-1 and TRBJ2-7; TRBD2 is a possible D gene (6 bases). Trimming left V 4 bases short and J 0 bases short, with 13 bases between. The CDR3 covers 14 residues. CDR1 is DFQATT, CDR2 SNEGSKA, per germline (reference sequence). The CDR3 coding sequence is TGCAGTGCTAAGGCGGGAAGGAACTCCTACGAGCAGTACTTC. This gives the protein CSAKAGRNSYEQYF.

This clonotype was recorded at least ten times. This chain uses TRBV20-1 with TRBJ2-7, with TRBD1 matching 7 bases. J was trimmed by 5 bases and V by 6 bases; bases with no gene match: 10. This CDR3 region has 13 residues. CDR1 DFQATT and CDR2 SNEGSKA come from the germline V gene (reference sequence). CDR3 bases: TGCAGTGCCTTGACAGGGTATTTCCACGAGCAGTACTTC. Translating gives CSALTGYFHEQYF.

This clonotype has a count of ten or more. This chain connects TRBV28 to TRBJ2-2; D remains ambiguous. This CDR3 has 13 amino acids. Deletions cut 7 bases from V and 4 bases from J, with 10 bases between. Germline-derived CDR1 and CDR2 are MDHEN and SYDVKM. The CDR3 spells CASTVAFTGELFF. Written as DNA, the CDR3 is TGTGCCAGCACTGTAGCCTTCACCGGGGAGCTGTTTTTT.

This clonotype was picked up a small number of times. The CDR3 bases are TGTGCCAGCAGTTTGGGCTTGATTGAGCAGTTCTTC. Encoded protein: CASSLGLIEQFF. The chain has TRBV28 and TRBJ2-1, with D uncertain. The CDR3 is 12 residues long. Germline V CDR1 and CDR2: MDHEN, SYDVKM. Trimming shortened V by 3 bases and J by 9 bases, and 9 bases separated the two germline ends.

The rearrangement links TRBV6-1 to TRBJ2-7; 9 nucleotides align to TRBD1. Germline CDR1 reads MNHNS; CDR2 reads SASEGT. The CDR3 spans 17 residues. V shed 6 bases and J 2 bases; nucleotides not matched to a gene: 14. The CDR3 bases are TGTGCCAGCAGGTCCACTGTAAGGGGACAGGGAACCTACGAGCAGTACTTC. Its protein product is CASRSTVRGQGTYEQYF.

This CDR3 is CASSVVGALGEQYF. The CDR3 coding sequence is TGTGCCAGCAGCGTAGTAGGGGCCCTAGGGGAGCAGTACTTC. V is TRBV9 and J is TRBJ2-7; D perhaps matches TRBD1 (5 bases). The germline gives CDR1 SGDLS, CDR2 YYNGEE. The CDR3 has 14 amino acids. V gave up 0 bases and J gave up 7 bases, with 14 bases separating them.

This clonotype occurred a few times. The rearrangement joins TRBV27 to TRBJ2-7, with a weak D call TRBD2 (5 bases). The CDR3 contains 14 residues. Trimming removed 5 bases at V and 3 bases at J, with 14 bases between. Germline CDR1 and CDR2: MNHEY and SMNVEV (reference sequence). The CDR3 DNA is TGTGCCAGCAGTCCCCGGGTCGAGGGCTACGAGCAGTACTTC. Amino acid sequence: CASSPRVEGYEQYF.

This clonotype was picked up many times. The V call is TRBV28, the J call TRBJ2-7; 10 bases are a match to TRBD2. The CDR3 has 16 amino acids. Unmatched junction bases numbered 11, after V lost 2 bases and J lost 7 bases. CDR1 MDHEN and CDR2 SYDVKM come from the germline V gene. The CDR3 spells CASSLLAGVDGREQYF. The CDR3 DNA is TGTGCCAGCAGTTTACTAGCGGGAGTTGACGGTCGGGAGCAGTACTTC.

In its sample, this clonotype was seen many times. V usage is TRBV12-3 or TRBV12-4 and J usage is TRBJ2-7, with 9 bases identical to TRBD2. CDR3 length: 15 amino acids. Trimming at V came to 4 bases and at J to 4 bases, leaving 8 bases not matched to a gene. In DNA, the CDR3 is TGTGCCAGCAGTTCCGACCCGGGACTAGCTTACGAGCAGTACTTC. Protein sequence: CASSSDPGLAYEQYF.

J is TRBJ2-7 and V is TRBV10-3; 13 bases fit TRBD2. The V gene's germline CDR1 is ENHRY and CDR2 SYGVKD. The CDR3 sequence is 16 residues long. Trimming removed 10 bases from V and 5 bases from J; junction bases left unmatched: 14. CDR3 sequence: CATSPRPGLAGNEQYF. The CDR3 nucleotides read TGTGCCACCTCCCCCCGGCCGGGACTAGCGGGAAACGAGCAGTACTTC.

A few counts support this clonotype. This chain connects TRBV10-3 to TRBJ2-5; the D is unclear. CDR1 ENHRY and CDR2 SYGVKD come from the germline V gene. The CDR3 sequence is 13 residues long. V shed 5 bases and J shed 1 base, with 8 bases lying between them. The CDR3 loop reads CAISKNPQETQYF. DNA for the CDR3: TGTGCCATCAGTAAAAACCCCCAAGAGACCCAGTACTTC.

V usage is TRBV6-1 and J usage is TRBJ2-3; no clear D gene. Trimming took 0 bases from V and 6 from J, leaving 4 bases between them. Germline V gene lookup returns CDR1 MNHNS and CDR2 SASEGT. The CDR3 spans 12 residues. The CDR3 DNA is TGTGCCAGCAGTGAAGCTGAGGATACGCAGTATTTT. It is translated as CASSEAEDTQYF.

A remark on this clonotype: An end of the junction differs from the germline gene, which may be a read error. CDR3 amino acids: CAGSQDLTVGEQYF. CDR3 sequence (DNA): TGTGCCGGCAGCCAAGATTTAACAGTCGGAGAGCAGTACTTC. The V and J genes are TRBV14 and TRBJ2-7; D remains unclear. CDR1 and CDR2 (germline): SGHDN, FVKESK. The CDR3 spans 14 residues.

The sample holds many counts of this clonotype. The V call is TRBV6-1, the J call TRBJ1-2; TRBD1 agrees at 9 bases. Germline V lookup: CDR1 MNHNS, CDR2 SASEGT. This CDR3 region has 16 residues. V was pared by 2 bases and J by 4 bases, with 8 bases of the junction left unmatched. The CDR3 here is CASSEQTGGVGYGYTF. CDR3 DNA: TGTGCCAGCAGTGAACAGACAGGGGGGGTGGGCTATGGCTACACCTTC.

The table lists this clonotype with many counts. This chain uses TRBV30 with TRBJ1-5; a possible D gene is TRBD1 (6 bases). Trimming cost V 0 bases and J 7 bases, with 13 bases left between them. The CDR3 has 14 residues. Germline CDR1 reads GTSNPN; CDR2 reads SVGIG (reference sequence). The CDR3 DNA follows: TGTGCCTGGAGTGTAGGGGGGGCCGGACAGCCCCAGCATTTT. It translates to CAWSVGGAGQPQHF.

The chain carries TRBV30 and TRBJ1-4, with D possibly matching TRBD1 (6 bases). Trimming cost V 2 bases and J 8 bases, with 24 bases left between them. Looked up from germline, CDR1 is GTSNPN and CDR2 is SVGIG (reference sequence). The CDR3 totals 17 residues. The CDR3 sequence: CAWSPLGHPGDGEKLFF. CDR3 DNA sequence: TGTGCCTGGAGTCCACTGGGGCACCCAGGGGACGGGGAAAAACTGTTTTTT.

This clonotype was seen more than once but under ten times. This chain links TRBV20-1 with TRBJ1-2; possible D gene TRBD1, 5 bases. With 3 bases removed from V and 2 bases from J, the gap between germline ends came to 13 bases. This CDR3 has 14 amino acids. Germline V lookup: CDR1 DFQATT, CDR2 SNEGSKA (reference sequence). The CDR3 coding sequence is TGCAGTGCTAGTTTCAGGGTGCCCAACTATGGCTACACCTTC. It specifies CSASFRVPNYGYTF.

This chain uses TRBV6-5 with TRBJ2-3; D may be TRBD2 (6 bases). Trimming cost V 2 bases and J 1 base, with 16 bases left between them. CDR3 length: 17 amino acids. The germline CDR1 and CDR2 sequences are MNHEY and SVGAGI. The CDR3 protein is CASSYDPRGIRTDTQYF. The CDR3 DNA reads TGTGCCAGCAGTTACGATCCCCGGGGGATTCGCACAGATACGCAGTATTTT.

V and J are TRBV19 and TRBJ2-2, with TRBD1 as a possible D gene (5 bases). Germline-derived CDR1 and CDR2 are LNHDA and SQIVND (reference sequence). The V gene lost 7 bases and the J gene lost 2 bases, with 11 bases spanning the gap. This CDR3 comprises 14 residues. The CDR3 loop is CASNRQGNTGELFF. CDR3 DNA sequence: TGTGCCAGTAATAGGCAGGGAAACACCGGGGAGCTGTTTTTT.

This clonotype has more than one count but fewer than ten. The chain recombines TRBV28 with TRBJ2-4; D unclear. Trimming shortened V by 7 bases and J by 0 bases, and 22 bases separated the two germline ends. Looked up from germline, CDR1 is MDHEN and CDR2 is SYDVKM. This CDR3 has 18 residues. CDR3 residues: CASNIEEPESLAKNIQYF. The CDR3 nucleotides are TGTGCCAGCAATATCGAGGAACCGGAGAGTCTAGCCAAAAACATTCAGTACTTC.

This clonotype was recorded many times. V and J are TRBV15 and TRBJ2-5; 7 bases fit TRBD2. After removal of 3 bases from V and 1 base from J, the junction contained 14 bases not matched to a gene. The CDR3 totals 18 residues. Germline V gene data show CDR1 as LNHNV and CDR2 as YYDKDF (reference sequence). This CDR3 reads CATSSPELADAFQETQYF. CDR3 in DNA: TGTGCCACCAGCAGCCCAGAGCTAGCGGACGCCTTCCAAGAGACCCAGTACTTC.

This clonotype showed up many times. In DNA form, the CDR3 reads TGTGCCAGCAACAGTGCTCCCACCGGGGAGCTGTTTTTT. Translated, it gives CASNSAPTGELFF. The chain employs TRBV27 and TRBJ2-2; D gene uncertain. In germline, CDR1 is MNHEY, CDR2 SMNVEV (reference sequence). V was trimmed by 7 bases and J by 4 bases, leaving 10 bases between them. The CDR3 has 13 amino acids.

This clonotype appeared many times. The chain has TRBV15 and TRBJ1-5; a possible D gene is TRBD1 (5 bases). Trimming took 0 bases from V and 2 from J, leaving 5 bases between them. The CDR3 extends over 14 amino acids. Germline V lookup: CDR1 LNHNV, CDR2 YYDKDF (reference sequence). The CDR3 sequence is CATSRDRGNQPQHF. In nucleotides, the CDR3 is TGTGCCACCAGCAGAGACAGGGGCAATCAGCCCCAGCATTTT.

The chain uses TRBV5-1 and TRBJ2-7; TRBD2 matches 14 bases. CDR1 is SGHRS and CDR2 is YFSETQ in the germline V gene. This CDR3 has 16 residues. With 1 base clipped from V and 4 bases from J, the junction kept 4 bases outside the gene matches. This CDR3 reads CASSLTGLAGGYEQYF. The DNA of the CDR3 is TGCGCCAGCAGCTTGACCGGACTAGCGGGAGGTTACGAGCAGTACTTC.

Details on this clonotype: The junction does not match germline at one end; this may be a read error. The rearrangement joins TRBV5-1 to TRBJ2-2, with TRBD1 as a possible D gene (6 bases). CDR1 is SGHRS, CDR2 YFSETQ, per germline. This CDR3 comprises 15 residues. CDR3 nucleotide sequence: TGCGCCAGCAGCCGGACAGCCACGAACACCGGGGAGCTGCTTTTT. Protein: CASSRTATNTGELLF.

For this clonotype: A much more abundant neighbour one base away suggests this may be a read error. V and J are TRBV29-1 and TRBJ2-7, with D possibly TRBD1 on 6 matching bases. The CDR3 covers 15 residues. With 7 bases removed from V and 3 bases from J, the gap between germline ends came to 22 bases. In germline, CDR1 is SQVTM, CDR2 ANQGSEA. CDR3: CSAEGLGRGDYEQYF. The CDR3 DNA reads TGCAGCGCTGAGGGTTTGGGCAGGGGAGACTACGAGCAGTACTTC.

Of note for this clonotype: A much larger clone sits a single nucleotide away, making a read error possible. The chain links TRBV3-1 to TRBJ2-5; 8 nucleotides align to TRBD1. Looked up from germline, CDR1 is LGHDT and CDR2 is YNNKEL (reference sequence). This CDR3 comprises 15 residues. The CDR3 loop is CASSQESGGEETQCF. CDR3 DNA: TGTGCCAGCAGCCAAGAGTCAGGGGGCGAAGAGACCCAGTGCTTC.

The V and J genes are TRBV11-3 and TRBJ1-5; the match to TRBD1 covers 9 bases. Germline V gene sequence: CDR1 SGHNT, CDR2 YENEEA. V trimming: 2 bases; J trimming: 1 base; junction bases outside the gene matches: 12. This CDR3 is 19 amino acids long. The CDR3 loop is CASSLTPGQGVVSNQPQHF. CDR3 sequence (DNA): TGTGCCAGCAGCTTAACCCCGGGACAGGGTGTTGTAAGCAATCAGCCCCAGCATTTT.

This clonotype was seen a handful of times. This sequence joins TRBV27 and TRBJ2-7, with D perhaps TRBD1 (7 bases). The germline CDR1 and CDR2 sequences are MNHEY and SMNVEV (reference sequence). V shed 3 bases and J shed 3 bases, with 12 bases lying between them. This CDR3 region has 14 residues. This CDR3 reads CASSFRGDLYEQYF. DNA for the CDR3: TGTGCCAGCAGTTTCAGGGGGGATCTCTACGAGCAGTACTTC.

There are many counts of this clonotype. For the CDR3, the DNA is TGTGCCAGCAGTTCGGGGGGACTAGGTGTCCGGGTCAAAAACATTCAGTACTTC. Protein sequence: CASSSGGLGVRVKNIQYF. This chain joins TRBV27 and TRBJ2-4; 8 bases align to TRBD2. Germline CDR1 and CDR2: MNHEY and SMNVEV (reference sequence). After removal of 4 bases from V and 3 bases from J, the junction contained 14 bases not matched to a gene. The CDR3 totals 18 residues.

V gene TRBV28 combines with J gene TRBJ2-1; D unclear. The germline CDR1 and CDR2 sequences are MDHEN and SYDVKM. The V gene lost 7 bases and the J gene lost 5 bases, with 18 bases spanning the gap. The CDR3 consists of 15 residues. The CDR3 loop reads CASTTHTLTHNEQFF. The CDR3 DNA reads TGTGCCAGCACCACTCACACTCTGACCCACAATGAGCAGTTCTTC.